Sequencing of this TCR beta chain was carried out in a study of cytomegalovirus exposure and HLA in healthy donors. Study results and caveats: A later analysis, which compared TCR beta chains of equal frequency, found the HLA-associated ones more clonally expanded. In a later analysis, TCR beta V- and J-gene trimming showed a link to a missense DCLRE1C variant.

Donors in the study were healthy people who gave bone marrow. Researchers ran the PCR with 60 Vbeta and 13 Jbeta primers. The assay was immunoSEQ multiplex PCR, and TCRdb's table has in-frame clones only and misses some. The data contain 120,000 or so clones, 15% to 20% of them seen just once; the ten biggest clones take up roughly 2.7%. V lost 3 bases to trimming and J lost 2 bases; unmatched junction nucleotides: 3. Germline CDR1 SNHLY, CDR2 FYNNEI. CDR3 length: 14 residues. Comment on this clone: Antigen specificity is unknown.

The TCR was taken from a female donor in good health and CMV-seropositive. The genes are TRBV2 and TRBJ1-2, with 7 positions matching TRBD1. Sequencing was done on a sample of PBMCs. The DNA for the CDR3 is TGTGCCAGCAGTGACCCGACAGGGAACTATGGCTACACCTTC. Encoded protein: CASSDPTGNYGYTF.